This passage covers 23 T cell receptor beta chains from one sample sequenced in a study of control samples from healthy donors and cancer patients. The assay was immunoSEQ multiplex PCR, and TCRdb's table has in-frame clones only and misses some. Of 120,000 to 150,000 clones in the sample, approximately 90% are singletons; the top ten hold roughly 8.7%. The specimen sequenced was blood. These receptor sequences come from a woman aged 25 to 39 in good health.

The rearrangement links TRBV27 to TRBJ1-1, with a tentative D call TRBD1 (5 bases). Germline values: CDR1 MNHEY, CDR2 SMNVEV (reference sequence). Trimming took 7 bases from V and 1 from J, leaving 13 bases between them. The CDR3 runs to 14 residues. The CDR3 loop is CASTPQGRNTEAFF. DNA for the CDR3: TGTGCCAGCACGCCCCAGGGTAGGAACACTGAAGCTTTCTTT.

This chain uses TRBV30 with TRBJ1-3, with D unresolved. The CDR3 has 15 residues. The V gene's germline CDR1 is GTSNPN and CDR2 SVGIG (reference sequence). Trimming removed 1 base at V and 0 bases at J, with 10 bases between. The CDR3 DNA sequence: TGTGCCTGGAGTGGGATCCGCGCCTCTGGAAACACCATATATTTT. Translating it yields CAWSGIRASGNTIYF.

The J gene is TRBJ1-5, the V gene TRBV30; 7 nucleotides match TRBD1. V was pared by 0 bases and J by 7 bases, with 3 bases of the junction left unmatched. The CDR3 extends over 13 amino acids. Germline CDR1 reads GTSNPN; CDR2 reads SVGIG (reference sequence). The CDR3 bases are TGTGCCTGGAGTGTATACAGGGGCCAGCCCCAGCATTTT. Protein sequence: CAWSVYRGQPQHF.

The CDR3 region has the DNA TGTGCCAGCACCACCATAGCGGGAGGAGGTGGGGGTGAGCAGTTCTTC. Its translation: CASTTIAGGGGGEQFF. V gene TRBV27 combines with J gene TRBJ2-1; TRBD2 aligns across 10 bases. The trim removed 7 bases at V and 9 bases at J, leaving 15 bases unmatched. The CDR3 contains 16 residues. Germline V gene sequence: CDR1 MNHEY, CDR2 SMNVEV (reference sequence).

The V and J genes are TRBV20-1 and TRBJ1-4; D is ambiguous. The CDR3 runs 14 residues. Trimming removed 3 bases from V and 4 bases from J, with 12 bases in between. Germline CDR1 and CDR2: DFQATT and SNEGSKA (reference sequence). The CDR3 region is CSASVDGFNEKLFF. CDR3 in DNA: TGCAGTGCTAGTGTGGACGGTTTTAATGAAAAACTGTTTTTT.

The chain recombines TRBV5-1 with TRBJ2-1; D is perhaps TRBD1 or TRBD2 (5 bases each). The germline gives CDR1 SGHRS, CDR2 YFSETQ. The length of the CDR3 is 16 residues. V gave up 0 bases and J gave up 6 bases, with 16 bases separating them. CDR3 sequence: CASSLDSGTLGNEQFF. The CDR3 region has the DNA TGCGCCAGCAGCTTGGATTCTGGGACCCTCGGCAATGAGCAGTTCTTC.

The chain couples TRBV11-3 to TRBJ2-3; D may be TRBD2 (6 bases). This CDR3 spans 14 amino acids. Trimming removed 5 bases from V and 1 base from J, with 10 bases in between. Germline-derived CDR1 and CDR2 are SGHNT and YENEEA. The CDR3 nucleotides are TGTGCCAGCAGCGCGACTAGAGGCACAGATACGCAGTATTTT. Protein: CASSATRGTDTQYF.

The rearrangement uses TRBV18 and TRBJ2-7; D is perhaps TRBD1 (6 bases). V gave up 6 bases and J gave up 1 base, with 16 bases separating them. CDR1 KGHSH and CDR2 LQKENI come from the germline V gene. The CDR3 extends over 15 amino acids. For the CDR3, the DNA is TGTGCCAGCTCCCTCGGACAGCAGAGTTCCTACGAGCAGTACTTC. The encoded protein is CASSLGQQSSYEQYF.

The J gene is TRBJ1-2, the V gene TRBV5-4; TRBD1 is a possible D gene (6 bases). CDR1 and CDR2 (germline): SGHNT, YYREEE (reference sequence). The CDR3 spans 15 residues. Trimming removed 4 bases at V and 8 bases at J, with 21 bases between. CDR3 DNA: TGTGCCAGCAGCGGGGGGCAGGGGCCCCCACAAGGCTACACCTTC. Translated, it gives CASSGGQGPPQGYTF.

V gene TRBV2 combines with J gene TRBJ2-1; 8 nucleotides match TRBD2. The CDR3 is made up of 15 amino acids. V lost 6 bases, J lost 3 bases, and 7 bases stayed unmatched. Germline assignment: CDR1 SNHLY and CDR2 FYNNEI. In DNA form, the CDR3 reads TGTGCCAGCAGCCCCGGGACTAGTAACTACAATGAGCAGTTCTTC. This translates into CASSPGTSNYNEQFF.

The J gene is TRBJ2-7, the V gene TRBV10-3; D may be TRBD1 (5 bases). The V gene lost 1 base and the J gene lost 2 bases, with 15 bases spanning the gap. The germline CDR1 and CDR2 sequences are ENHRY and SYGVKD. CDR3 length: 16 amino acids. Written as DNA, the CDR3 is TGTGCCATCAGTGAGTATAGTCCACAGGCGACCTACGAGCAGTACTTC. Amino acids: CAISEYSPQATYEQYF.

The chain employs TRBV29-1 and TRBJ1-1; 7 bases map to TRBD1. Looked up from germline, CDR1 is SQVTM and CDR2 is ANQGSEA. Losses at the gene ends were 0 bases for V and 8 bases for J; bases not matched to a gene: 9. This CDR3 has 14 residues. CDR3 in DNA: TGCAGCGTTGAAGATCCAAGCAGGGGGGCCGAAGCTTTCTTT. This translates into CSVEDPSRGAEAFF.

The chain joins TRBV2 to TRBJ2-7, with 11 bases identical to TRBD1. V gave up 6 bases and J gave up 4 bases; unmatched junction bases: 5. CDR3 size: 14 residues. The germline V gene has CDR1 SNHLY and CDR2 FYNNEI. The CDR3 is CASSRDRGEYEQYF. DNA for the CDR3: TGTGCCAGCAGCCGGGACAGGGGGGAGTACGAGCAGTACTTC.

V gene TRBV5-6 combines with J gene TRBJ1-6; no reliable D call. V was pared by 0 bases and J by 3 bases, with 10 bases between. Germline-derived CDR1 and CDR2 are SGHDT and YYEEEE. The CDR3 spans 16 residues. The CDR3 nucleotides are TGTGCCAGCAGCTTGGGGGCGGCAATCTATAATTCACCCCTCCACTTT. This gives the protein CASSLGAAIYNSPLHF.

V is TRBV7-2 and J is TRBJ1-5; weak D call: TRBD1 (6 bases). CDR3 length: 15 amino acids. Germline V lookup: CDR1 SGHTA, CDR2 FQGNSA. The V and J ends lost 1 base and 3 bases respectively, with 10 bases between them. CDR3 sequence: CASSLGGAANQPQHF. The CDR3 DNA sequence: TGTGCCAGCAGCTTAGGGGGGGCTGCCAATCAGCCCCAGCATTTT.

The V and J genes are TRBV5-1 and TRBJ2-1, with TRBD2 matching 9 bases. CDR1 SGHRS and CDR2 YFSETQ come from the germline V gene. V shed 0 bases and J 4 bases; nucleotides not matched to a gene: 5. The CDR3 totals 16 residues. The chain's CDR3 is CASSLEPSGKYNEQFF. The CDR3 DNA reads TGCGCCAGCAGCTTGGAGCCTAGCGGGAAGTACAATGAGCAGTTCTTC.

In DNA form, the CDR3 reads TGTGCCAGTAGTATCATGGGATACCAATCTGGAGGCTACACCTTC. It yields the protein CASSIMGYQSGGYTF. The rearrangement joins TRBV19 to TRBJ1-2; D gene uncertain. This CDR3 region has 15 residues. The germline V and J ends were trimmed by 3 bases and 8 bases, with 19 bases remaining between them. Germline V CDR1 and CDR2: LNHDA, SQIVND (reference sequence).

Only one count was recorded for this clone. V usage is TRBV7-2 and J usage is TRBJ1-1; a weak D match, TRBD1 (5 bases). Per the germline V gene, CDR1 is SGHTA and CDR2 is FQGNSA. This CDR3 has 14 residues. The V and J ends lost 1 base and 4 bases respectively, with 10 bases between them. For the CDR3, the DNA is TGTGCCAGCAGCTTAGTGGCAGGGAGCACTGAAGCTTTCTTT. Translating gives CASSLVAGSTEAFF.

The chain recombines TRBV30 with TRBJ1-6, with D unresolved. Germline CDR1 reads GTSNPN; CDR2 reads SVGIG (reference sequence). The ends were cut back, 4 bases at V and 9 bases at J, with 10 bases in the middle. The CDR3 has 12 residues. The CDR3 spells CAWTDLSSPLHF. CDR3 bases: TGTGCCTGGACGGACCTCAGTTCACCCCTCCACTTT.

CDR3 nucleotides: TGCGCCAGCAGTGAGGTTAGAGGAGAGACCCAGTACTTC. It codes for CASSEVRGETQYF. This chain uses TRBV10-1 with TRBJ2-5; D unclear. Germline assignment: CDR1 WNHNN and CDR2 SYGVQD (reference sequence). V was pared by 2 bases and J by 4 bases, with 8 bases between. The CDR3 is 13 residues long.

The chain couples TRBV19 to TRBJ1-1, with D unclear. Germline V gene sequence: CDR1 LNHDA, CDR2 SQIVND (reference sequence). CDR3 length: 14 amino acids. V shed 3 bases and J shed 0 bases, with 8 bases lying between them. CDR3 coding DNA: TGTGCCAGTAGTATTGGTCGGCTGAACACTGAAGCTTTCTTT. Its protein is CASSIGRLNTEAFF.

This chain uses TRBV4-1 with TRBJ1-4; D remains unclear. Germline V gives CDR1 MGHRA, CDR2 YSYEKL. Trimming removed 0 bases at V and 8 bases at J, with 13 bases between. The CDR3 contains 15 residues. CDR3 region: CASSQDPRVWEKLFF. DNA of the CDR3: TGCGCCAGCAGCCAAGATCCCCGGGTTTGGGAAAAACTGTTTTTT.

V usage is TRBV11-2 and J usage is TRBJ1-2; 10 positions agree with TRBD1. The germline CDR1 and CDR2 sequences are SGHAT and FQNNGV. V gave up 3 bases and J gave up 8 bases; unmatched junction bases: 6. The length of the CDR3 is 14 residues. The CDR3 DNA is TGTGCCAGCAGCTTCTCCGGGACAGGGGAAGGCTACACCTTC. As protein: CASSFSGTGEGYTF.